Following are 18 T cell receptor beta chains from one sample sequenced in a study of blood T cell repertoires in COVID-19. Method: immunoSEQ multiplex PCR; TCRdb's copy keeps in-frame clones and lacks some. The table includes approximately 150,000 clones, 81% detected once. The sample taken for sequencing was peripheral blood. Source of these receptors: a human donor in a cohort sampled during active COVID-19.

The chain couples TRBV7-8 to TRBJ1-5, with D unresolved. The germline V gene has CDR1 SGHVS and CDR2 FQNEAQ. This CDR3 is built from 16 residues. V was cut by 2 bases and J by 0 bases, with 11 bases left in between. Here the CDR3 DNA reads TGTGCCAGCAGCTTAATGTCCGGGAATAGCAATCAGCCCCAGCATTTT. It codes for CASSLMSGNSNQPQHF.

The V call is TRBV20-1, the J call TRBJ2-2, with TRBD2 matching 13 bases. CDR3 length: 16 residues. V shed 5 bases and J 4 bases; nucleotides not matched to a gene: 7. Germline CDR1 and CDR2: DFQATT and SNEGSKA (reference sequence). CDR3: CSARGGLAGITGELFF. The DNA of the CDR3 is TGCAGTGCTCGTGGGGGACTAGCGGGAATCACCGGGGAGCTGTTTTTT.

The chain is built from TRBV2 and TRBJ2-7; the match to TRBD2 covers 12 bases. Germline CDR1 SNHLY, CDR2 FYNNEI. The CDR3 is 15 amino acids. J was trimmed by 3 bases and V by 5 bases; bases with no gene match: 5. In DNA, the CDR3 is TGTGCCAGCAGTACGACTAGCGGGAGTCTCTACGAGCAGTACTTC. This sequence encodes CASSTTSGSLYEQYF.

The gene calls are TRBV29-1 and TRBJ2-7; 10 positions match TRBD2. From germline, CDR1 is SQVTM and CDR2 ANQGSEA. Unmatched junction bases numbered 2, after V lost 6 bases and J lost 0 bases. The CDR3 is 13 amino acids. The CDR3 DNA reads TGCAGCGTACGGACTAGCGGCTCCTACGAGCAGTACTTC. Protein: CSVRTSGSYEQYF.

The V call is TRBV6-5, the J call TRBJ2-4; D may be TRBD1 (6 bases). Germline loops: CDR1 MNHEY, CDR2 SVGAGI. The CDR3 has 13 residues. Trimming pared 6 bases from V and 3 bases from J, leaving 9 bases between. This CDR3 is CASSRTDKNIQYF. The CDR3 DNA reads TGTGCCAGCAGCCGGACAGACAAAAACATTCAGTACTTC.

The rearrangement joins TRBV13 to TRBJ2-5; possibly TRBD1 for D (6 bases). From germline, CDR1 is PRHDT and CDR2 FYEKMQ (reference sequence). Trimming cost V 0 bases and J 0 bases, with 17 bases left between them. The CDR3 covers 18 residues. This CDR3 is CASSLGSRGATHQETQYF. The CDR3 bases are TGTGCCAGCAGCTTAGGTAGCAGGGGCGCCACTCACCAAGAGACCCAGTACTTC.

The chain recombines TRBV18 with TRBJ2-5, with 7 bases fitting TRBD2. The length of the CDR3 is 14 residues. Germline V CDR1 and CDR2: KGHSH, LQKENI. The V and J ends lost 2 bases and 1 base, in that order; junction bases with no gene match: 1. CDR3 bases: TGTGCCAGCTCACCAACTAGCGTCCAAGAGACCCAGTACTTC. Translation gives CASSPTSVQETQYF.

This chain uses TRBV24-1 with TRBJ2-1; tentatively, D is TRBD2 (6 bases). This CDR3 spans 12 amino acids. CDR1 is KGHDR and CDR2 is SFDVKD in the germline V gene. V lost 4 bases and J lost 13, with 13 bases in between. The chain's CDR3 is CATSDWGDPQFF. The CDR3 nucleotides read TGTGCCACCAGTGACTGGGGGGATCCCCAGTTCTTC.

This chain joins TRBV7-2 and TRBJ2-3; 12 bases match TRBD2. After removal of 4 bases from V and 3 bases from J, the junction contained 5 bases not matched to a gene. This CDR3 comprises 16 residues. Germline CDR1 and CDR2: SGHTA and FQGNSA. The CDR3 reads CASSSGLAGRTDTQYF. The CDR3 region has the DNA TGTGCCAGCAGCTCCGGACTAGCGGGAAGGACAGATACGCAGTATTTT. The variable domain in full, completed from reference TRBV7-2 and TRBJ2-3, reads GAGVSQSPSNKVTEKGKDVELRCDPISGHTALYWYRQSLGQGLEFLIYFQGNSAPDKSGLPSDRFSAERTGGSVSTLTIQRTQQEDSAVYLCASSSGLAGRTDTQYFGPGTRLTVL.

CDR3 region: CASSSKSPTGPGELFF. The CDR3 bases are TGTGCCAGCAGTTCCAAATCTCCGACAGGGCCCGGGGAGCTGTTTTTT. The rearrangement uses TRBV6-5 and TRBJ2-2; 7 bases line up with TRBD1. Germline V gene lookup returns CDR1 MNHEY and CDR2 SVGAGI. The ends lost 4 bases at V and 6 bases at J; junction bases unmatched: 11. This CDR3 has 16 amino acids.

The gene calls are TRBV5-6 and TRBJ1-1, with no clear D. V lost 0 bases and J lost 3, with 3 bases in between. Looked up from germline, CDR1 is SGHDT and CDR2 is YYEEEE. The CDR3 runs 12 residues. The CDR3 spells CASSLADTEAFF. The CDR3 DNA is TGTGCCAGCAGCTTGGCGGACACTGAAGCTTTCTTT.

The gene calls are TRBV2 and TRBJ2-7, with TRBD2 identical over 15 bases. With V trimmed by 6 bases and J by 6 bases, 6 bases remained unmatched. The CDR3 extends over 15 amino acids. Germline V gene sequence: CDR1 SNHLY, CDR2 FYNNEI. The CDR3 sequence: CASSPTGLAGGEQYF. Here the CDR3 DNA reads TGTGCCAGCAGCCCTACGGGACTAGCGGGAGGCGAGCAGTACTTC.

The CDR3 DNA reads TGTGCCATCCGCGGGCAGGGGACTAACGGAGGGACTAGCGGGGTGACAGATACGCAGTATTTT. Amino acids: CAIRGQGTNGGTSGVTDTQYF. V gene TRBV10-3 combines with J gene TRBJ2-3; 13 bases match TRBD2. The CDR3 is 21 amino acids. Trimming cost V 8 bases and J 3 bases; bases outside gene matches: 23. Germline loops: CDR1 ENHRY, CDR2 SYGVKD.

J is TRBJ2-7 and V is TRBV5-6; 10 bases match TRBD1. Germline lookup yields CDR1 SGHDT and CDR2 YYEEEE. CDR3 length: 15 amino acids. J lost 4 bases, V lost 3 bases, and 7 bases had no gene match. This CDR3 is CASSYMTGGLYEQYF. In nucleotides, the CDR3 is TGTGCCAGCAGCTACATGACAGGGGGCCTTTACGAGCAGTACTTC.

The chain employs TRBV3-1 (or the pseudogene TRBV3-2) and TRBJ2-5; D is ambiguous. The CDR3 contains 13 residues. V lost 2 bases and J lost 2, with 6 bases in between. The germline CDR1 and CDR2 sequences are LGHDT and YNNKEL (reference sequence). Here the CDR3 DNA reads TGTGCCAGCAGCCAAATTCGGCAAGAGACCCAGTACTTC. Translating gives CASSQIRQETQYF.

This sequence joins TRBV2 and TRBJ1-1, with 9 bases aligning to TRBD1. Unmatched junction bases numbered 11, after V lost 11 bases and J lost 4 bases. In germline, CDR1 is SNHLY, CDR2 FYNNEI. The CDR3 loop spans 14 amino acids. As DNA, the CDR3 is TGTGCCGCCGTTGGAGTGACAGGGGGCACTGAAGCTTTCTTT. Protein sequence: CAAVGVTGGTEAFF.

In DNA, the CDR3 is TGTGCCAGTATCCACGGGGGGGGTGCTAATGAAAAACTGTTTTTT. Encoded protein: CASIHGGGANEKLFF. The chain combines TRBV28 with TRBJ1-4; TRBD1 might be the D (5 bases). V lost 9 bases and J 3 bases, leaving 17 bases between the germline ends. CDR1 and CDR2 from the germline V gene are MDHEN and SYDVKM. The CDR3 contains 15 residues.

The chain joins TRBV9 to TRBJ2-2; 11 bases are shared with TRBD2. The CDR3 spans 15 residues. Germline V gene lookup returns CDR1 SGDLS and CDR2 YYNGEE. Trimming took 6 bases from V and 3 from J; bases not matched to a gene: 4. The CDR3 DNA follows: TGTGCCAGCACCAAACTAGCGGGAGACACCGGGGAGCTGTTTTTT. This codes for CASTKLAGDTGELFF.